This TCR beta chain was identified in a study of blood T cell repertoires in COVID-19. Germline CDR1 is SGHDN and CDR2 is FVKESK. The germline V and J ends were trimmed by 2 bases and 7 bases, with 11 bases remaining between them. This CDR3 comprises 13 residues. This clone was seen ten or more times. The table came from immunoSEQ multiplex PCR; TCRdb's copy has only in-frame clones and leaves some out. The data contain roughly 140,000 clones, over 75% of them singletons. Ages ranged from about 18 to 89 years, with residence in about 23 US areas. The receptor was derived from a middle-aged man in a cohort exposed to, infected with or recovered from COVID-19 (not recorded which). Sequenced input: PBMCs or T cells enriched from blood (not recorded which). The genes are TRBV14 and TRBJ1-1; D is uncertain. For the CDR3, the DNA is TGTGCCAGCAGCCAATTGAGGGTTGGTGAAGCTTTCTTT. It yields the protein CASSQLRVGEAFF.